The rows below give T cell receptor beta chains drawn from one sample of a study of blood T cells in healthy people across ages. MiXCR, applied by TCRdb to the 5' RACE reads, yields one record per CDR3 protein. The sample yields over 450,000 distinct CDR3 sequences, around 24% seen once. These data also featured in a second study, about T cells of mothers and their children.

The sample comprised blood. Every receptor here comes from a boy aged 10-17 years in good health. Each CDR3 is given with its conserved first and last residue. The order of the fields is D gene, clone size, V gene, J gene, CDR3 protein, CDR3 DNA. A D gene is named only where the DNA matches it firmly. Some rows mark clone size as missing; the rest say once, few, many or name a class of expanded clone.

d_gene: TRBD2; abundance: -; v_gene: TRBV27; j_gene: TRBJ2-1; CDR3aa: CASSQGLAGIDEQFF; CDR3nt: TGTGCCAGCAGTCAGGGACTAGCGGGGATTGATGAGCAGTTCTTC
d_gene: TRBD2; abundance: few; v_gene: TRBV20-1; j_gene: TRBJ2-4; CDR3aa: CSARLLAGSLLAKNIQYF; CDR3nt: TGCAGTGCTAGATTACTAGCGGGTTCTTTACTAGCCAAAAACATTCAGTACTTC
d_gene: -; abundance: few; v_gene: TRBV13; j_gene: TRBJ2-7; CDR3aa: CASSGGQIGYEQYF; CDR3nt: TGTGCCAGCAGCGGCGGACAGATTGGGTACGAGCAGTACTTC
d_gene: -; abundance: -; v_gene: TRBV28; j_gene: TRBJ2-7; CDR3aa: CASSLFERLSSYEQYF; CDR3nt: TGTGCCAGCAGTTTATTTGAACGTTTGAGCTCCTACGAGCAGTACTTC
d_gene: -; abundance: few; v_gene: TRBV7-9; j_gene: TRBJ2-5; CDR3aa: CASRDFQETQYF; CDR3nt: TGTGCCAGCCGGGACTTCCAAGAGACCCAGTACTTC
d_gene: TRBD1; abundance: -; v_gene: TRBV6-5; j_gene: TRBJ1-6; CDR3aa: CASSYDRGLSPLHF; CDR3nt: TGTGCCAGCAGTTACGACAGGGGGCTTTCACCCCTCCACTTT
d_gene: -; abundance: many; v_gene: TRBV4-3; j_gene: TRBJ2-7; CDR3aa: CASSQDRSRRYEQYF; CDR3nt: TGCGCCAGCAGCCAAGATCGAAGTAGGAGGTACGAGCAGTACTTC
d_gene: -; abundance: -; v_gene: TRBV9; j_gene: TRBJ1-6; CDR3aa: CASSVGTIGNSPLHF; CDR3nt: TGTGCCAGCAGCGTAGGGACAATTGGTAATTCACCCCTCCACTTT
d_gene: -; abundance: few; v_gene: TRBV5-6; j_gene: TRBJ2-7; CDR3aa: CASRGGGRTYEQYF; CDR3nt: TGTGCCAGCAGAGGAGGTGGCAGGACCTACGAGCAGTACTTC
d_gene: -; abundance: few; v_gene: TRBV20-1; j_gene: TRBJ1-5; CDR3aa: CSARELGRSNQPQHF; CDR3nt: TGCAGTGCTAGGGAGTTAGGTCGAAGCAATCAGCCCCAGCATTTT
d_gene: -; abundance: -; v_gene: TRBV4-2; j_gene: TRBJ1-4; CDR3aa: CASSQEPGWGEKLFF; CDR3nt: TGTGCCAGCAGCCAAGAACCGGGCTGGGGAGAAAAACTGTTTTTT
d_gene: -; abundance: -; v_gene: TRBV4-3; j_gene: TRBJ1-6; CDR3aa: CASSRFLEGYNSPLHF; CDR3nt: TGCGCCAGCAGCCGATTTCTGGAGGGGTATAATTCACCCCTCCACTTT
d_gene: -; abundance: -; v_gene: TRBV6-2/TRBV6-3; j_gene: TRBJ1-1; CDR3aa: CASSFSGKGLWIAEAFF; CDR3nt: TGTGCCAGCAGTTTTAGTGGGAAGGGACTTTGGATCGCTGAAGCTTTCTTT
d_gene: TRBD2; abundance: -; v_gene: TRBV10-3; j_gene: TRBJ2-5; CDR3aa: CAIRSGEGLLETQYF; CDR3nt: TGTGCCATCCGGTCGGGGGAGGGCCTCCTGGAGACCCAGTACTTC
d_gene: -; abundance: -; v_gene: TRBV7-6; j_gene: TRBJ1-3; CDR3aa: CASSLALADRNGNTIYF; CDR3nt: TGTGCCAGCAGCTTAGCGCTGGCGGACAGAAATGGAAACACCATATATTTT
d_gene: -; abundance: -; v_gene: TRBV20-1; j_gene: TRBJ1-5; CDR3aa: CSARDPEASGNQPQHF; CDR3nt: TGCAGTGCTAGAGATCCCGAGGCCAGTGGGAATCAGCCCCAGCATTTT
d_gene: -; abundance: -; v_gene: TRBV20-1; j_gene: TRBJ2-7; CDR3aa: CSARSLLPGPPVISYEQCF; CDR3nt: TGCAGTGCTAGGTCCCTCCTTCCGGGGCCGCCTGTTATCTCCTACGAGCAGTGCTTC
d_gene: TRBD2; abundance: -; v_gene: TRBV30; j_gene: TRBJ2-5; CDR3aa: CAWSVMSSGVHQETQYF; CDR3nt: TGTGCCTGGAGTGTAATGTCTAGCGGGGTGCACCAAGAGACCCAGTACTTC
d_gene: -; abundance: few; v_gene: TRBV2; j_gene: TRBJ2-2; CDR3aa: CASNGGNTGELFF; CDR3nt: TGTGCCAGCAACGGGGGGAACACCGGGGAGCTGTTTTTT
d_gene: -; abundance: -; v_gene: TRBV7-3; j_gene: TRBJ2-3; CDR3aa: CASSPQSSSQAQYF; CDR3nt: TGTGCCAGCAGCCCGCAGTCTAGCTCGCAGGCGCAGTATTTT
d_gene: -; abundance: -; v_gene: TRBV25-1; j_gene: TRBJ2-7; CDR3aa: CASSDFGYEQYF; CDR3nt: TGTGCCAGCAGTGATTTCGGCTACGAGCAGTACTTC
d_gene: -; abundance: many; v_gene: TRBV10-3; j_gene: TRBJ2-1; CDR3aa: CAISDSGYSYNEQFF; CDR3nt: TGTGCCATCAGTGATAGCGGTTACTCCTACAATGAGCAGTTCTTC
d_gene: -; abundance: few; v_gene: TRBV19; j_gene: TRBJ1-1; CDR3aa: CASSPMGGAPEAFF; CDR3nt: TGTGCCAGTAGTCCCATGGGGGGGGCCCCTGAAGCTTTCTTT
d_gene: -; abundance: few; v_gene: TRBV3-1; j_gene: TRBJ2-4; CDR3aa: CASSQERGRQAKNIQYF; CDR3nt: TGTGCCAGCAGCCAAGAACGGGGGCGGCAAGCCAAAAACATTCAGTACTTC
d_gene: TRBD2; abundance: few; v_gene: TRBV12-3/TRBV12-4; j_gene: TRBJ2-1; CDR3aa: CASSRAGSSYNEQFF; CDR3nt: TGTGCCAGCAGCCGAGCGGGGAGCTCCTACAATGAGCAGTTCTTC
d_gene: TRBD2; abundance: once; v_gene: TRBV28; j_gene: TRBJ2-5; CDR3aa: CASSFLPGTSGSGKTQYF; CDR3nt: TGTGCCAGCAGTTTCCTCCCCGGGACTAGCGGGAGTGGTAAGACCCAGTACTTC
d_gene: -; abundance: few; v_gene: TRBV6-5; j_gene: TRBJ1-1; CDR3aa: CASSSLLTNTEAFF; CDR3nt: TGTGCCAGCAGCTCCCTCCTGACGAACACTGAAGCTTTCTTT
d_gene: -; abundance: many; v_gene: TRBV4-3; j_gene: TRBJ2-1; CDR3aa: CASSQVAGRSSYNEQFF; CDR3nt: TGCGCCAGCAGCCAAGTGGCCGGCCGCAGCTCCTACAATGAGCAGTTCTTC
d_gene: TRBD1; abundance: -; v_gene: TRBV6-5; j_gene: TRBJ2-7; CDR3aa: CASSYGTVGWEQYF; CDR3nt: TGTGCCAGCAGTTACGGGACAGTGGGCTGGGAGCAGTACTTC
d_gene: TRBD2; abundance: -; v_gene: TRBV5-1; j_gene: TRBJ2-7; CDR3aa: CASSTKTSGSYEQYF; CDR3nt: TGCGCCAGCAGCACAAAGACTAGCGGGAGCTACGAGCAGTACTTC
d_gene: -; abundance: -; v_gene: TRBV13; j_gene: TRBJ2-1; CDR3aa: CASSFAGEGDNEQFF; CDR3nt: TGTGCCAGCAGCTTCGCCGGGGAGGGGGACAATGAGCAGTTCTTC
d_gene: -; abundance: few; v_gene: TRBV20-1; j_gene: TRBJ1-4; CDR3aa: CSASRAGGTNEKLFF; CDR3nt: TGCAGTGCTAGTAGGGCCGGGGGCACTAATGAAAAACTGTTTTTT
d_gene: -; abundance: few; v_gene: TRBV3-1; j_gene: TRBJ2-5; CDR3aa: CASSQDLFITGGETQYF; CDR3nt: TGTGCCAGCAGCCAAGATTTGTTCATTACCGGCGGGGAGACCCAGTACTTC
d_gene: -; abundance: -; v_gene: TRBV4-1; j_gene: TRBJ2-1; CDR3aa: CASSQVTGIDEQFF; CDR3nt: TGCGCCAGCAGCCAAGTTACCGGAATCGATGAGCAGTTCTTC
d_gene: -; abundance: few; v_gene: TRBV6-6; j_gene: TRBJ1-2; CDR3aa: CASSYSAGADGYTF; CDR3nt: TGTGCCAGCAGTTACTCGGCAGGGGCCGATGGCTACACCTTC
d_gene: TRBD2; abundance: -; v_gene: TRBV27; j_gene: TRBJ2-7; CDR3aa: CASSRGTSGRYEQYF; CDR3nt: TGTGCCAGCAGCCGCGGGACTAGCGGGCGATACGAGCAGTACTTC
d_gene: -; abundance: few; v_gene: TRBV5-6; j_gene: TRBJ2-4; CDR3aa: CASSLGQSAIQYF; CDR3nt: TGTGCCAGCAGCCTAGGACAGTCTGCCATTCAGTACTTC
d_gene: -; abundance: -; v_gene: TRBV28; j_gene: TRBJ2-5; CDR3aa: CASSHGSGGQETQYF; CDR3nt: TGTGCCAGCAGCCATGGGAGCGGAGGCCAAGAGACCCAGTACTTC
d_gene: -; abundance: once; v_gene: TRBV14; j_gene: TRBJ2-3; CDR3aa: CASSHWQIENTDTQYF; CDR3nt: TGTGCCAGCAGCCATTGGCAAATCGAAAACACAGATACGCAGTATTTT
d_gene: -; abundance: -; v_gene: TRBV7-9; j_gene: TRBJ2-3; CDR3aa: CASSRRGSTDTQYF; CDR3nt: TGTGCCAGCAGCCGACGGGGCAGCACAGATACGCAGTATTTT
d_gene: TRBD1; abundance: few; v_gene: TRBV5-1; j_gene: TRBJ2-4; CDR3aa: CASSLAGTGVAKNIQYF; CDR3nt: TGCGCCAGCAGCTTGGCTGGGACAGGGGTAGCCAAAAACATTCAGTACTTC